Listed below are T cell receptor beta chains from one sample, sequenced in a study of control samples from healthy donors and cancer patients. This table comes from immunoSEQ multiplex PCR, and its TCRdb copy is limited to in-frame clones, with some not included. The data contain around 170,000 clones, roughly nine tenths of them seen just once; the ten biggest clones take up roughly 1.3%. Sequencing was done on a sample of blood. The receptors derive from a man aged 25 to 45 in good health. CDR3s include the opening cysteine and the closing phenylalanine or tryptophan. A D gene is named only where the DNA matches it firmly. Size is omitted from some rows. Given values are once, few, many or a class for expanded clones.

j_gene: TRBJ2-5; v_gene: TRBV3-1/TRBV3-2; abundance: once; d_gene: TRBD2; CDR3nt: TGTGCCAGCAGCACACTAGCGGGGGGGAAAGAGACCCAGTACTTC; CDR3aa: CASSTLAGGKETQYF
j_gene: TRBJ2-2; v_gene: TRBV3-1/TRBV3-2; abundance: NA; d_gene: NA; CDR3nt: TGTGCCAGCAGCCAAGGGAACACCGGGGAGCTGTTTTTT; CDR3aa: CASSQGNTGELFF
j_gene: TRBJ2-3; v_gene: TRBV5-6; abundance: NA; d_gene: TRBD2; CDR3nt: TGTGCCAGCACCCCCAGGTGGGGGGGTGGCCCAGATACGCAGTATTTT; CDR3aa: CASTPRWGGGPDTQYF
j_gene: TRBJ1-1; v_gene: TRBV28; abundance: NA; d_gene: NA; CDR3nt: TGTGCCAGCAGTTTAGTTCTGGGGGTGAACACTGAAGCTTTCTTT; CDR3aa: CASSLVLGVNTEAFF
j_gene: TRBJ2-4; v_gene: TRBV7-9; abundance: NA; d_gene: NA; CDR3nt: TGTGCCAGCAGCTTAGGGACATTGTTAGCCAAAAACATTCAGTACTTC; CDR3aa: CASSLGTLLAKNIQYF
j_gene: TRBJ2-2; v_gene: TRBV5-1; abundance: once; d_gene: TRBD1; CDR3nt: TGCGCCAGCAGCTGTGGACAGGGTGAAACCGGGGAGCTGTTTTTT; CDR3aa: CASSCGQGETGELFF
j_gene: TRBJ1-1; v_gene: TRBV16; abundance: NA; d_gene: NA; CDR3nt: TGTGCCAGCAGCCAATCTCAGGGTCGGACTGAAGCTTTCTTT; CDR3aa: CASSQSQGRTEAFF
j_gene: TRBJ2-3; v_gene: TRBV20-1; abundance: NA; d_gene: NA; CDR3nt: TGCAGTGCTAGTGGGGCGGATACGCAGTATTTT; CDR3aa: CSASGADTQYF
j_gene: TRBJ1-3; v_gene: TRBV29-1; abundance: NA; d_gene: NA; CDR3nt: TGCAGCGCCGGGACCGGTGGAAACACCATATATTTT; CDR3aa: CSAGTGGNTIYF
j_gene: TRBJ2-6; v_gene: TRBV29-1; abundance: NA; d_gene: NA; CDR3nt: TGCAGCGTTGTGGGGGCTGGGGCCAACGTCCTGACTTTC; CDR3aa: CSVVGAGANVLTF
j_gene: TRBJ1-3; v_gene: TRBV5-1; abundance: NA; d_gene: TRBD1; CDR3nt: TGCGCCAGCAGCCCAGGGACAGGGGCTGGAAACACCATATATTTT; CDR3aa: CASSPGTGAGNTIYF
j_gene: TRBJ2-7; v_gene: TRBV2; abundance: NA; d_gene: NA; CDR3nt: TGTGCCAGCAAGAGCTCTAGCTTAAGCTCCTACGAGCAGTACTTC; CDR3aa: CASKSSSLSSYEQYF
j_gene: TRBJ1-1; v_gene: TRBV25-1; abundance: NA; d_gene: TRBD1; CDR3nt: TGTGCCAGCAGAGAGGACAGGGGGTACACTGAAGCTTTCTTT; CDR3aa: CASREDRGYTEAFF
j_gene: TRBJ2-7; v_gene: TRBV4-1; abundance: NA; d_gene: NA; CDR3nt: TGCGCCAGCCGCCCCCGGGTAGGTTTCTCCTACGAGCAGTACTTC; CDR3aa: CASRPRVGFSYEQYF
j_gene: TRBJ2-5; v_gene: TRBV6-2/TRBV6-3; abundance: NA; d_gene: NA; CDR3nt: TGTGCCAGCAGCCGAGGGGAGACCCAGTACTTC; CDR3aa: CASSRGETQYF
j_gene: TRBJ2-5; v_gene: TRBV14; abundance: NA; d_gene: NA; CDR3nt: TGTGCCAGCAGCCAAGTTGGTCAAGAGACCCAGTACTTC; CDR3aa: CASSQVGQETQYF
j_gene: TRBJ1-1; v_gene: TRBV18; abundance: NA; d_gene: NA; CDR3nt: TGTGCCAGCTCACCACCGGGACTGGGAAGGGTGGGCACTGAAGCTTTCTTT; CDR3aa: CASSPPGLGRVGTEAFF
j_gene: TRBJ2-5; v_gene: TRBV29-1; abundance: NA; d_gene: NA; CDR3nt: TGCAGCGTTGAGTCAAACAGAAAAGAGACCCAGTACTTC; CDR3aa: CSVESNRKETQYF
j_gene: TRBJ2-3; v_gene: TRBV7-8; abundance: NA; d_gene: TRBD1; CDR3nt: TGTGCCAGCAGCTTGGGACAGGCGTTTACGCAGTATTTT; CDR3aa: CASSLGQAFTQYF
j_gene: TRBJ2-7; v_gene: TRBV5-6; abundance: NA; d_gene: TRBD1; CDR3nt: TGTGCCAGCAGCACTCCGGGACAGTTTTCATACGAGCAGTACTTC; CDR3aa: CASSTPGQFSYEQYF
j_gene: TRBJ1-3; v_gene: TRBV15; abundance: NA; d_gene: NA; CDR3nt: TGTGCCACCAGCAGAGGGGGCTCTGGAAACACCATATATTTT; CDR3aa: CATSRGGSGNTIYF
j_gene: TRBJ2-1; v_gene: TRBV15; abundance: NA; d_gene: NA; CDR3nt: TGTGCCACCAGCAGAGATCGGTATTCGGGCAATGAGCAGTTCTTC; CDR3aa: CATSRDRYSGNEQFF
j_gene: TRBJ1-5; v_gene: TRBV10-2; abundance: NA; d_gene: NA; CDR3nt: TGCGCCAGCAGTGGGTTCGGGGGGGAACAGCCCCAGCATTTT; CDR3aa: CASSGFGGEQPQHF